This entry describes one T cell receptor beta chain. The CDR3 length is 16 residues. Germline V gives CDR1 SGHAT, CDR2 FQNNGV. V shed 5 bases and J 7 bases; nucleotides not matched to a gene: 16. The data were taken from a study of T cell responses to AZD1222 COVID-19 vaccine. TCRdb's copy holds only in-frame clones and misses some; the assay was immunoSEQ multiplex PCR. Of about 110,000 clones listed, about 86% are singletons. The receptor was derived from an adult in good health. The source material was peripheral blood, sampled on day 0 of AZD1222 vaccination. V is TRBV11-2 and J is TRBJ1-2; TRBD1 agrees at 7 bases. In nucleotides, the CDR3 is TGTGCCAGCAGCCTCTACCCGACAGGGTCGGGCGGTGGCTACACCTTC. It specifies CASSLYPTGSGGGYTF.